This note documents a single T cell receptor (beta chain) sequence. This record belongs to a study of human T cells and chemical hapten exposure. Noted time point: healthy volunteer bleed at 6 weeks. Total RNA was isolated from unfractionated whole blood. There are 16 residues in the CDR3. With 1 base clipped from V and 7 bases from J, the junction kept 5 bases outside the gene matches. Germline V gene data show CDR1 as SGHAT and CDR2 as FQNNGV. Individual cDNA molecules each carried unique molecular identifiers attached by the library. Per the study methods: Samples had a median of 95,638 TCRs, ranging 23,224 to 690,600. Each CDR3 protein is one row after TCRdb ran MiXCR on the RACE reads. These V and J calls originate from TCRdb's pipeline instead of the authors' own analysis. The sample has about 79,000 distinct CDR3 sequences; about 9% are singletons.

V and J are TRBV11-2 and TRBJ2-2; 11 bases line up with TRBD2. The sequencing input was whole blood. This TCR came from a male donor in good health. Some clones in this sample may be carry-over from other donors' samples. The CDR3 sequence is CASSLGSSGRHGELFF. The CDR3 bases are TGTGCCAGCAGCTTAGGTTCTAGCGGGAGGCACGGGGAGCTGTTTTTT.